Reported below is one TCR beta chain. This sample is part of a study of blood T cell repertoires in COVID-19. The study drew participants aged about 18 to 89 years from some 25 US areas. Participants were placed into cohorts based on the clinical history they reported. Within 2 weeks before study entry, exposed participants met a COVID-19 case. Per the original methods: Amplification from reference gene primers served as the basis for estimated nucleated cell counts. TCRdb keeps only in-frame clones here, not all; method: immunoSEQ multiplex PCR. For V, J and clone size, that table is used; D and trimming come from the DNA. The table has 250,000 or so clones, approximately 89% seen once. Germline CDR1 reads MNHNY; CDR2 reads SVGAGI (reference sequence). V lost 2 bases, J lost 4 bases, and 6 bases lay in between. The CDR3 is made up of 13 amino acids.

This sequence originates from a woman between 40 and 55 years old who had been exposed to COVID-19. Sequencing was done on a sample of PBMCs or T cells enriched from blood (not recorded which). The chain combines TRBV6-6 with TRBJ1-3; D may be TRBD1 (6 bases). The CDR3 nucleotides are TGTGCCAGCAGTTACGGACAGGGAAACACCATATATTTT. Residues: CASSYGQGNTIYF.